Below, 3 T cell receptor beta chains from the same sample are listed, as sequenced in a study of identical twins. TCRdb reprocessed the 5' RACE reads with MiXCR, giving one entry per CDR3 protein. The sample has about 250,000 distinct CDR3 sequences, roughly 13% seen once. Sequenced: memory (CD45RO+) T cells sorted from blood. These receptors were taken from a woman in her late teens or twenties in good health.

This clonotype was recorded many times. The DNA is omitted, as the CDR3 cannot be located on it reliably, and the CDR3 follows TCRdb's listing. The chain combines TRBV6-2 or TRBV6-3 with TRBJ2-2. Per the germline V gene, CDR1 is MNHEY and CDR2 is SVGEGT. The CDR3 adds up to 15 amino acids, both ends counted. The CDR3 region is CASSYRTFGAGELFF.

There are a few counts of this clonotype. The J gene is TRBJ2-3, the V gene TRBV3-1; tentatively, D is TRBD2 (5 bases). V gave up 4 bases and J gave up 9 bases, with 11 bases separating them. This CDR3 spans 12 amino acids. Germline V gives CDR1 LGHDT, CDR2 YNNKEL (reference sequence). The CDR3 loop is CASSPGRKTQYF. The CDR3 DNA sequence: TGTGCCAGCAGCCCGGGAAGGAAGACGCAGTATTTT.

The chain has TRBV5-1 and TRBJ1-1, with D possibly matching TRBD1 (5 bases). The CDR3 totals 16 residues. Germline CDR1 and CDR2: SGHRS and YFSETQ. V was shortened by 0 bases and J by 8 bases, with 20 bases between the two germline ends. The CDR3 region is CASSLGGADGDVEAFF. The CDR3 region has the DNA TGCGCCAGCAGCTTGGGAGGGGCGGACGGGGACGTGGAAGCTTTCTTT.